This T cell receptor beta chain was found in a study of cytomegalovirus exposure and HLA in healthy donors. Study observations and caveats: Reports described diagnosis of cytomegalovirus status by the classifier as highly specific and sensitive. Previous analysis showed most TCR beta V segments were productive about 90% or about 30% of the time. In vitro testing confirmed a few CMV-associated chains as specific for CMV antigens. Later, an analysis found that common viral pathogens appeared to be linked with several of the most significant clusters.

Details on this clone: Its antigen is unidentified.

Use of 60 Vbeta and 13 Jbeta primers characterized the PCR. The table came from immunoSEQ multiplex PCR; TCRdb's copy has only in-frame clones and leaves some out. The table records about 130,000 clones, over 70% of them present only once. Germline CDR1 and CDR2: SGHVS and FNYEAQ. V was pared by 5 bases and J by 10 bases, with 15 bases between. This CDR3 is 14 amino acids long. The specimen sequenced was PBMCs. The receptor was isolated from a man in his forties in good health and CMV-seropositive. V and J are TRBV7-6 and TRBJ1-6; D gene ambiguous. CDR3 bases: TGTGCCAGCAGCCGAGGGAGCATGGAATCACCCCTCCACTTT. Amino acid sequence: CASSRGSMESPLHF.